One and the same sample provided the 8 T cell receptor beta chains below, sequenced in a study of shared clonotypes between healthy human individuals. The assay was immunoSEQ multiplex PCR, and TCRdb's table has in-frame clones only and misses some. Here the sample spans approximately 2.1 million clones, 85% to 95% being singletons. What was sequenced was naive CD4+ T cells from PBMCs. The subset was: CD45RA+ positively selected. These receptors all stem from a man aged 18 to 30 in good health. Some clones in this sample may be carry-over from other donors' samples.

In its sample, this clone was seen a few times. Other nucleotide sequences from this sample produce the same CDR3. V and J are TRBV30 and TRBJ1-1; 7 bases are a match to TRBD1. The CDR3 contains 13 residues. Germline-derived CDR1 and CDR2 are GTSNPN and SVGIG (reference sequence). The V segment lost 0 bases and the J segment 3 bases; nucleotides outside the gene matches: 1. CDR3 in amino acids: CAWSVQGYTEAFF. In nucleotides, the CDR3 is TGTGCCTGGAGTGTACAGGGGTACACTGAAGCTTTCTTT.

The chain recombines TRBV19 with TRBJ2-7; 9 nucleotides line up with TRBD2. The CDR3 spans 14 residues. Unmatched junction bases numbered 7, after V lost 7 bases and J lost 3 bases. Germline V gene sequence: CDR1 LNHDA, CDR2 SQIVND (reference sequence). This chain's CDR3 is CASKLAGESYEQYF. The CDR3 DNA sequence: TGTGCCAGTAAGTTAGCGGGAGAAAGCTACGAGCAGTACTTC.

This clone was seen once. The chain combines TRBV25-1 with TRBJ2-3; 10 nucleotides align to TRBD2. This CDR3 has 13 residues. CDR1 is MGHDK and CDR2 is SYGVNS in the germline V gene. Unmatched junction bases numbered 8, after V lost 8 bases and J lost 9 bases. The CDR3 sequence is CASVASGSKTQYF. CDR3 bases: TGTGCCAGCGTGGCTAGCGGGAGCAAGACGCAGTATTTT.

This chain connects TRBV6-6 to TRBJ1-1; 7 bases match TRBD1. CDR1 MNHNY and CDR2 SVGAGI come from the germline V gene (reference sequence). V was clipped by 7 bases and J by 4 bases; unmatched bases: 6. This CDR3 spans 13 amino acids. The CDR3 here is CASTRQGITEAFF. Here the CDR3 DNA reads TGTGCCAGCACTCGACAGGGTATCACTGAAGCTTTCTTT.

The chain uses TRBV27 and TRBJ2-7; D may match TRBD1 or TRBD2 (6 bases each). Trimming cost V 2 bases and J 7 bases, with 21 bases left between them. Germline CDR1 reads MNHEY; CDR2 reads SMNVEV (reference sequence). CDR3 length: 16 amino acids. The CDR3 protein is CASSLSRGQGFSEQYF. The DNA for the CDR3 is TGTGCCAGCAGTTTAAGTCGGGGGCAGGGATTCAGTGAGCAGTACTTC.

This chain links TRBV5-4 with TRBJ2-2; perhaps TRBD1 as D (6 bases). Germline CDR1 SGHNT, CDR2 YYREEE (reference sequence). Trimming took off 3 bases at V and 3 bases at J, with 15 bases between the two ends. The length of the CDR3 is 16 residues. The CDR3 here is CASSWGPRLDTGELFF. DNA of the CDR3: TGTGCCAGCAGCTGGGGGCCTCGTTTGGACACCGGGGAGCTGTTTTTT.

The rearrangement uses TRBV6-1 and TRBJ1-4; no definite D call. CDR1 is MNHNS and CDR2 is SASEGT in the germline V gene. The CDR3 is made up of 13 amino acids. V was shortened by 2 bases and J by 4 bases, with 5 bases between the two germline ends. The CDR3 sequence is CASSERDNEKLFF. CDR3 DNA sequence: TGTGCCAGCAGTGAAAGAGATAATGAAAAACTGTTTTTT.

The V call is TRBV28, the J call TRBJ2-7; 7 positions agree with TRBD1. The V gene's germline CDR1 is MDHEN and CDR2 SYDVKM. The CDR3 loop spans 12 amino acids. The V gene end was trimmed by 10 bases and the J gene end by 5 bases; junction bases not matched to a gene: 8. CDR3 bases: TGTGCCATAAAGGGGGCGGATGACGAGCAGTACTTC. Amino acids: CAIKGADDEQYF.